What follows is one TCR beta chain and its context. Its target is not known. The naive CD8 subset, CD45RO-negative cells positively selected for CCR7, excluded terminally differentiated effector memory CD45RA+ cells. Each donor was a Caucasian adult residing in Nashville, Tennessee. This sample was included in a study of shared clonotypes between healthy human individuals. Study at large: The plates for each donor numbered three CD4 naive, three CD4 memory, two CD8 naive and one CD8 memory. Points from the study as a whole: Relative to clonotypes present in all four donors, those not shared had lower generation probabilities.

The CDR3 covers 14 residues. Trimming left V 0 bases short and J 3 bases short, with 6 bases between. Per the germline V gene, CDR1 is MNHNY and CDR2 is SVGAGI (reference sequence). Sequenced by immunoSEQ multiplex PCR; TCRdb stores in-frame clones only, minus some. The sample lists about 680,000 clones, about 91% seen once, with approximately 24% in the top ten. The TCR originated in a man under 40 in good health. The source material was naive CD8+ T cells sorted from blood. The J gene is TRBJ1-5, the V gene TRBV6-6; D not certain. The CDR3 bases are TGTGCCAGCAGTTACTCAGGGTACAATCAGCCCCAGCATTTT. This codes for CASSYSGYNQPQHF.